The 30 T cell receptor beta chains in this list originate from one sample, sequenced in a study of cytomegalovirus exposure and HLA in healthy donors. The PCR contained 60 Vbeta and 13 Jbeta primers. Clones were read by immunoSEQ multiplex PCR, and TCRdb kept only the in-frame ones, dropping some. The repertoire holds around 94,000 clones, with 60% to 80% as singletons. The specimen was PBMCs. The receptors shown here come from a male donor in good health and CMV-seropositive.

In nucleotides, the CDR3 is TGTGCCAGCAGCTCCTATGGCGGCTCCTACGAGCAGTACTTC. This gives the protein CASSSYGGSYEQYF. V usage is TRBV6-1 and J usage is TRBJ2-7; D is uncertain. Germline assignment: CDR1 MNHNS and CDR2 SASEGT. CDR3 size: 14 residues. V dropped 6 bases and J dropped 0 bases, with 12 bases sitting between them.

The CDR3 DNA is TGCGCCAGCAGCAGGGATACCGGAGGACGGGAGCAGTACTTC. This translates into CASSRDTGGREQYF. This chain joins TRBV5-1 and TRBJ2-7, with a tentative D call TRBD2 (5 bases). V was shortened by 4 bases and J by 7 bases, with 18 bases between the two germline ends. Looked up from germline, CDR1 is SGHRS and CDR2 is YFSETQ. The CDR3 length is 14 residues.

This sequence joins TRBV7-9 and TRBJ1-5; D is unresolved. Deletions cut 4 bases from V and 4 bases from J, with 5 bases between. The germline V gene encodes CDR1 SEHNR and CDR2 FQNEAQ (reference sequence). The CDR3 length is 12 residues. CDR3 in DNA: TGTGCCAGCAGCTCGGGGAATCAGCCCCAGCATTTT. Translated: CASSSGNQPQHF.

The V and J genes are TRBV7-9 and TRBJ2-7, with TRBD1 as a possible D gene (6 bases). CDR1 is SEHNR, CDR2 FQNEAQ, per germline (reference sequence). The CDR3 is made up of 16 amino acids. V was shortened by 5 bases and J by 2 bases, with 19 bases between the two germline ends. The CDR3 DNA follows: TGTGCCAGCAGCCCGCCGACAGGCCGTGGGGCCTACGAGCAGTACTTC. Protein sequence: CASSPPTGRGAYEQYF.

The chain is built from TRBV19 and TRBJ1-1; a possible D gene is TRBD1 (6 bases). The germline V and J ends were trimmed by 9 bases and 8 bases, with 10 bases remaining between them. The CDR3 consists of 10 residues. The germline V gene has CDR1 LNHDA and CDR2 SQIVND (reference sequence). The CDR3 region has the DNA TGTGCCAGCTCCGACAGGGAAGCTTTCTTT. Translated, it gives CASSDREAFF.

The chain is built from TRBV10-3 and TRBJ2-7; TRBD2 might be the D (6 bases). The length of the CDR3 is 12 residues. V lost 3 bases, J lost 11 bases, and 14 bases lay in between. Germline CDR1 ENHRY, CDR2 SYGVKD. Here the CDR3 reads CAISEGREFEYF. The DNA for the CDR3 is TGTGCCATCAGTGAAGGTCGGGAGTTTGAGTACTTC.

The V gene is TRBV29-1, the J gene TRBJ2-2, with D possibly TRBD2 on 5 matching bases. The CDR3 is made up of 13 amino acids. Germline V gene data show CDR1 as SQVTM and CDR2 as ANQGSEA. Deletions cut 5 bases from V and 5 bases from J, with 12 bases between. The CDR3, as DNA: TGCAGCGTTCGAGCGGAAGAGACCGGGGAGCTGTTTTTT. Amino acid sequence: CSVRAEETGELFF.

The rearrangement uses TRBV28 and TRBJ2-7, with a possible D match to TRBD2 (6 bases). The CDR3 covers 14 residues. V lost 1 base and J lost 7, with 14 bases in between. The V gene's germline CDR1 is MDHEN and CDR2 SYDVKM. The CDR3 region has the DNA TGTGCCAGCAGTTTATCGGGGGTAGTGAGGGAGCAGTACTTC. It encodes CASSLSGVVREQYF.

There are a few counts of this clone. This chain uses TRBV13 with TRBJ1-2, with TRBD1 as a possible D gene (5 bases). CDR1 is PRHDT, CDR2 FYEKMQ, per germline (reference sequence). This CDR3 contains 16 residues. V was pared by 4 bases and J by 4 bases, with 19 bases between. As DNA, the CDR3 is TGTGCCAGCAGCTCTTTAGGGGCGCAGGGAGGCTATGGCTACACCTTC. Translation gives CASSSLGAQGGYGYTF.

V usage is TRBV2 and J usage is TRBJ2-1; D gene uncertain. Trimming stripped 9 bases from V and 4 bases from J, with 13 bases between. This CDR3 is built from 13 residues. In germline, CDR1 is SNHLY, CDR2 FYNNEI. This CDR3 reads CASRIRDYNEQFF. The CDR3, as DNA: TGTGCCAGTCGTATTCGAGATTACAATGAGCAGTTCTTC.

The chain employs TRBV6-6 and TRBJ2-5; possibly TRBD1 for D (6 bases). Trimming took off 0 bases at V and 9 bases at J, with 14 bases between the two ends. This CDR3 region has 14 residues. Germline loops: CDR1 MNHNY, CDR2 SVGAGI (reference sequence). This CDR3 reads CASSYSGQSWAQYF. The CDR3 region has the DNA TGTGCCAGCAGTTACTCCGGACAGAGCTGGGCCCAGTACTTC.

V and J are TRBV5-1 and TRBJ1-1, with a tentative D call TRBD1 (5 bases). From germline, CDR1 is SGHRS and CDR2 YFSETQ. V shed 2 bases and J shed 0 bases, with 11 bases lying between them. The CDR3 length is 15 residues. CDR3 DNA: TGCGCCAGCAGCTTCGGGGGAGACATGAACACTGAAGCTTTCTTT. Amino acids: CASSFGGDMNTEAFF.

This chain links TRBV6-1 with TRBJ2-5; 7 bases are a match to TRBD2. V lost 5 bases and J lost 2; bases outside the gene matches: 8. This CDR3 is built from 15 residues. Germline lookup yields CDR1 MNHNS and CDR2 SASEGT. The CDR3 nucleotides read TGTGCCAGCAGTTCTTACCCGGGACTACAAGAGACCCAGTACTTC. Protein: CASSSYPGLQETQYF.

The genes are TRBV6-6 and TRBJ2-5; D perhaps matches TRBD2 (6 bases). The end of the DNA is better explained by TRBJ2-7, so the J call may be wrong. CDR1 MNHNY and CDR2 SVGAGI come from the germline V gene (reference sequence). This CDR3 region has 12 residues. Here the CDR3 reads CAIGGTFYEQYF. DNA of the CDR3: TGTGCCATCGGGGGTACCTTCTACGAGCAGTACTTC.

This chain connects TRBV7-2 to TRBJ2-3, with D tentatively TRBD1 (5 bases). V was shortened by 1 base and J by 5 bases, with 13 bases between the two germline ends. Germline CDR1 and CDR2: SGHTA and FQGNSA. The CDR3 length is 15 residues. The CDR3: CASSLVVRALDTQYF. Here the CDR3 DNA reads TGTGCCAGCAGCTTAGTCGTCAGGGCTTTAGATACGCAGTATTTT. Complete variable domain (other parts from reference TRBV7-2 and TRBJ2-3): GAGVSQSPSNKVTEKGKDVELRCDPISGHTALYWYRQSLGQGLEFLIYFQGNSAPDKSGLPSDRFSAERTGGSVSTLTIQRTQQEDSAVYLCASSLVVRALDTQYFGPGTRLTVL.

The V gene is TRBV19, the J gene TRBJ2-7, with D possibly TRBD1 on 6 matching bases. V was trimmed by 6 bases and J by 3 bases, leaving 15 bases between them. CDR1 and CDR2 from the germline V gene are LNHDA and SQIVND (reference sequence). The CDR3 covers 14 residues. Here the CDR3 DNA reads TGTGCCAGTAGATCCCCAGGGGCGGGCTACGAGCAGTACTTC. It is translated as CASRSPGAGYEQYF.

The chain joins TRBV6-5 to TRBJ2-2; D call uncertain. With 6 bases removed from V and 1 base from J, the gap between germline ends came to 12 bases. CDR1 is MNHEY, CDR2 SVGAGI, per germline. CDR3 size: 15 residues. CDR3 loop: CASRSRSLNTGELFF. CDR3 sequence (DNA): TGTGCCAGCAGATCTAGGAGCTTGAACACCGGGGAGCTGTTTTTT.

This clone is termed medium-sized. The CDR3 loop reads CASGGLSAKNIQYF. CDR3 nucleotides: TGTGCCAGCGGAGGGCTATCGGCCAAAAACATTCAGTACTTC. This chain links TRBV7-9 with TRBJ2-4; D is possibly TRBD2 (6 bases). Germline CDR1 and CDR2: SEHNR and FQNEAQ (reference sequence). The CDR3 is 14 amino acids. With 8 bases removed from V and 1 base from J, the gap between germline ends came to 12 bases.

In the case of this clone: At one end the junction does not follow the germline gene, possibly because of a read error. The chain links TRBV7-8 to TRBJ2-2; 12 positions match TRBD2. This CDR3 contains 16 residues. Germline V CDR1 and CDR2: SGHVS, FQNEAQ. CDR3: CASSLGTSGYPPGSLF. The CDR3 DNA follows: TGTGCCAGCAGCCTAGGGACTAGCGGGTATCCCCCGGGATCCCTTTTT.

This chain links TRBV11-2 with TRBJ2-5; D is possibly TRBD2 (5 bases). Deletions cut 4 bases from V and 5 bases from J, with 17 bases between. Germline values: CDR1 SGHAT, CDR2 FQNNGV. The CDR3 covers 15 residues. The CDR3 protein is CASSSDEGSGETQYF. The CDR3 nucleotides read TGTGCCAGCAGCTCCGATGAGGGATCCGGGGAGACCCAGTACTTC. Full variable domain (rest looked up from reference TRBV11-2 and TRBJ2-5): EAGVAQSPRYKIIEKRQSVAFWCNPISGHATLYWYQQILGQGPKLLIQFQNNGVVDDSQLPKDRFSAERLKGVDSTLKIQPAKLEDSAVYLCASSSDEGSGETQYFGPGTRLLVL.

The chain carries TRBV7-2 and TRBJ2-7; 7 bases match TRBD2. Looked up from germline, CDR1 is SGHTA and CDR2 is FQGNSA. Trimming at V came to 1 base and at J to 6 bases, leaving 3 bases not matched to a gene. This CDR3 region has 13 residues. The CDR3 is CASSLGLAREQYF. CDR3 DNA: TGTGCCAGCAGCTTAGGACTAGCTCGCGAGCAGTACTTC. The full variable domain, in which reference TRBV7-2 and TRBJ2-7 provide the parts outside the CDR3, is GAGVSQSPSNKVTEKGKDVELRCDPISGHTALYWYRQSLGQGLEFLIYFQGNSAPDKSGLPSDRFSAERTGGSVSTLTIQRTQQEDSAVYLCASSLGLAREQYFGPGTRLTVT.

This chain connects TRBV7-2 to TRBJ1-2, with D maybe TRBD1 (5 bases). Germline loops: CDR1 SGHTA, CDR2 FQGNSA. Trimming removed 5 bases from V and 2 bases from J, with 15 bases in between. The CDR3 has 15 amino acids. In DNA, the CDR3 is TGTGCCAGCAGCCCAGATGGGCAGGGAAACTATGGCTACACCTTC. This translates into CASSPDGQGNYGYTF.

The CDR3 DNA reads TGTGCCAGCAGCGCTAGTAGGACTAGCGAAAGCTCCTACAATGAGCAGTTCTTC. This encodes CASSASRTSESSYNEQFF. The V gene is TRBV27, the J gene TRBJ2-1; 9 nucleotides align to TRBD2. The CDR3 is 18 amino acids. The germline gives CDR1 MNHEY, CDR2 SMNVEV (reference sequence). The V segment lost 6 bases and the J segment 0 bases; nucleotides outside the gene matches: 12.

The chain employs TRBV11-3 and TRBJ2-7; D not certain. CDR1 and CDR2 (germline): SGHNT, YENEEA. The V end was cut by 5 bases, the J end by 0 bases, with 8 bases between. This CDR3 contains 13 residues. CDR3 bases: TGTGCCAGCAGCCCTCTCGGCTCCTACGAGCAGTACTTC. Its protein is CASSPLGSYEQYF.

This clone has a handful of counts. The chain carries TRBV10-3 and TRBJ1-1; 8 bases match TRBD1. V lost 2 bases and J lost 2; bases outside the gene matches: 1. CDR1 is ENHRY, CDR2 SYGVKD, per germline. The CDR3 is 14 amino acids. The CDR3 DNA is TGTGCCATCAGTGAGGGGACAGGTAACACTGAAGCTTTCTTT. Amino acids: CAISEGTGNTEAFF.

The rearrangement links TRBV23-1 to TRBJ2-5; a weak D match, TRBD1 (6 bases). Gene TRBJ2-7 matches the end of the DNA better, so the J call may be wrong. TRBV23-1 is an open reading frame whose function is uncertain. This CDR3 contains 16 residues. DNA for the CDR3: TGCGCCAGCAGTCAATCGTGCTGGGGGCCCTACTACGAGCAGTACTTC. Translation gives CASSQSCWGPYYEQYF.

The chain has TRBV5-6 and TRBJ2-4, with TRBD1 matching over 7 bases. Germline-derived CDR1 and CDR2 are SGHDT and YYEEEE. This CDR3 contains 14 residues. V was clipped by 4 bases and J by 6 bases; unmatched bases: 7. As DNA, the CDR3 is TGTGCCAGCAGCAGACAGGGTTGGGGAAACATTCAGTACTTC. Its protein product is CASSRQGWGNIQYF.

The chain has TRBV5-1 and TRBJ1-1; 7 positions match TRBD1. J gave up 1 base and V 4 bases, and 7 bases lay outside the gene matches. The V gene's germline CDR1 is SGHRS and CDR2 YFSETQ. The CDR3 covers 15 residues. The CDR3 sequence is CASSNSGTANTEAFF. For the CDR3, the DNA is TGCGCCAGCAGCAACTCCGGGACAGCGAACACTGAAGCTTTCTTT.

CDR3 amino acids: CASSQGASGIGEQFF. The CDR3 coding sequence is TGCGCCAGCAGCCAAGGGGCTAGCGGGATAGGAGAGCAGTTCTTC. The V gene is TRBV4-3, the J gene TRBJ2-1, with 9 positions matching TRBD2. The CDR3 consists of 15 residues. The V and J ends lost 1 base and 10 bases, in that order; junction bases with no gene match: 8. Germline V CDR1 and CDR2: LGHNA, YSLEER.

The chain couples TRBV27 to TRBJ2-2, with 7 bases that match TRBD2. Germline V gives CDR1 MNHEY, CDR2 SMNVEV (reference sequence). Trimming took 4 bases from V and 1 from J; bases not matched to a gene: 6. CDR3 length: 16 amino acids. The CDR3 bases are TGTGCCAGCAGTTCTCTAGCGGTTGGGAACACCGGGGAGCTGTTTTTT. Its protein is CASSSLAVGNTGELFF.